This entry features one TCR beta chain sequence. This clone has only a few counts. No antigen is known for it. The record has no base qualities; no much larger clone is one base away. The data are from a study of cytomegalovirus exposure and HLA in healthy donors (dated by TCRdb to the late 2010s). Looking at the study overall: In an earlier analysis of under 750 of the donors, under 300 Gb of sequence data and 120 million or so unique TCR beta sequences from about 180 million T cells were reported. Roughly 300 gigabases of sequencing data and 75 million to 85 million unique TCR sequences made up an early release that covered under 750 HLA-typed donors. Of the approximately 400 genotyped donors, 65% to 90% fell in the genetic ancestry cluster associated with self-reported Caucasian donors. The study aimed to test whether signatures of past pathogen exposure could be identified by cataloging public T cell receptors. The study used immunosequencing to profile the T cell repertoires of approximately 690 subjects and linked those repertoires to cytomegalovirus serostatus. A separate validation cohort of 100 to 150 different subjects was used in addition to the approximately 610-subject first cohort. To predict cytomegalovirus infection status, the study combined high-throughput TCR immunosequencing, statistical association of individual TCRs with disease status, and machine learning. A later analysis re-examined previously published TCR beta repertoires from more than 600 donors and added high-resolution HLA genotyping to investigate patterns of TCR occurrence. In the later analysis, no new phenotypic data were used to find candidate immune exposures; instead, reliance was placed on TCR beta sequences and their occurrence across donors. In an earlier analysis of roughly 540 of the donors, high-throughput TCR beta sequencing was used to judge whether each TCR beta V gene segment behaved as functional or pseudogenic. Alongside the repertoire data, information on donor age, sex, ethnicity and CMV serostatus was compiled. A later genetic analysis took genome-wide SNP genotypes for 398 of the 666 donors and used that subset as a discovery cohort. Every repertoire in the discovery cohort had been generated on one and the same sequencing platform. HLA typing included class I and class II loci at four-digit resolution. The number of typed donors differed by locus: 629-630 for A, B, C, DRB1 and DQB1; approximately 530 for DQA1; some 610 for DPA1; and about 450 for DPB1. Roughly five DR-DQ haplotypes were treated as single units for association and clustering because of strong linkage in the cohort. Among about 400 genotyped donors of the cohort, an average of approximately 240,000 unique TCR beta nucleotide sequences was sequenced per donor, of which roughly 17% were non-productive. Overall study outcomes, separate from this receptor: In a later genetic analysis, fewer N-insertions in productive TCRs were reported among donors in an Asian-associated ancestry cluster than the roughly 700-donor mean. Linkage disequilibrium might explain the correlated functional status among segregating V segments, but an unknown experimental factor could not be ruled out. In a later analysis, HLA-associated TCR beta chains showed more clonal expansion and lower generation probabilities than non-associated chains that were equally common. The sequencing pipeline was judged likely to have produced a cluster of highly shared sequence variants as a technical artifact. The classifier was reported to diagnose cytomegalovirus status with high specificity and sensitivity in both the original cohort and the validation cohort. According to a later analysis, most CMV-associated TCR beta chains appeared to be HLA-restricted, and the HLA associations seemed to be driven largely by CMV exposure. The presence/absence analyses assumed that sequencing depth was roughly uniform across donors, and that assumption may not be true. Because HLA typing was unavailable for some donors at each locus, only the typed subset was used in association tests. Specific HLA alleles were associated with 15,000 to 20,000 TCR beta sequences at a false discovery rate of 0.05 in a later analysis. A further reported finding was that TCR beta sequences accurately predicted the HLA-A and HLA-B alleles for most subjects in the first cohort. Some IMGT-functional V segments, including TRBV6-2 and TRBV6-3, could not be distinguished by the 87-base-pair reads and were therefore excluded. When HLA alleles, especially DR and DQ, strongly co-occurred, attributing TCR associations to individual alleles was difficult. In the study, roughly 160 TCR beta chains were listed as associated with cytomegalovirus. In vitro tests confirmed that a few of the cytomegalovirus-associated TCR beta chains recognize cytomegalovirus antigens. In this cohort, only TCR beta chains were sequenced, and detectable features were limited by the absence of alpha or paired-chain data. Broadly in line with IMGT annotations, most TCR beta V segments showed up in productive rearrangements about 90% or about 30% of the time in an earlier analysis of some 590 of the donors. Most TCR sequences were observed very rarely across donors, whereas some public TCRs were present in many individuals. A later genetic analysis associated a missense DCLRE1C variant with V-gene and J-gene trimming of TCR beta chains, and an independent cohort replicated the association. Seventeen rarely observed V segments, including chromosome 9 orphons, were excluded from the earlier analysis of about 500 of the donors because counts were too low. It was suggested by the authors that the approach could potentially be generalized to other disease states and immunological phenotypes. A later analysis found that TCR association rates varied across HLA loci, with DRB1 alleles showing the most associated TCRs and HLA-C alleles the fewest. In a later analysis, several top co-occurrence clusters were reported to appear linked to parvovirus B19, influenza, CMV and Epstein-Barr virus. Immune exposure information for the cohort was limited to CMV serostatus.

The library was obtained by the immunoSEQ multiplex PCR assay. A mixture of 60 forward primers for TCR Vbeta segments and 13 reverse primers for TCR Jbeta segments was used in the multiplex PCR. The CDR3 region of rearranged TCR beta genes was amplified from genomic DNA with a multiplex PCR assay. The Illumina HiSeq System was used to sequence the amplified TCR beta libraries as 87-base-pair reads. In the original analysis: Across the 600 to 700 repertoires, a later analysis counted around 80 million unique TCR beta chains, 8.5 million to 12 million of which were shared by at least two donors. A nearest-neighbor algorithm error-corrected the raw reads and collapsed the reads into unique sequences, merging closely related sequences to remove PCR and sequencing errors. CDR3 sequences were aligned to IMGT reference sequences to assign V, D and J gene segments. For a sequence to be retained, at least a six-nucleotide match to both a V gene segment and a J gene segment was required. A rearrangement was called productive if the CDR3 had no stop codons and remained in frame with V and J, and every other rearrangement was called non-productive. CDR3 was defined by IMGT convention, running from the second conserved V-encoded cysteine to the conserved J-encoded phenylalanine. The earlier analysis of around 640 of the donors excluded sequences that lacked an unambiguous match to a single V gene segment. In an earlier analysis of a few hundred of the donors, V segments were called functional above 56.7% productive rearrangements and were called segregating when the between-donor standard deviation exceeded 5%. A statistical classification framework was developed to diagnose cytomegalovirus status using the catalog of TCR beta chain sequences. In a later analysis, TCR nucleotide sequences were compared against IMGT/GENE-DB human TR gene sequences so that V and J genes could be assigned. The TCRdist pipeline was used in a later analysis to assign CDR3 sequences and most-parsimonious VDJ recombination scenarios. In a later analysis, each TCR beta chain was defined by its CDR3 amino acid sequence together with its V-gene family, and reads lacking a unique V-gene family were excluded. A later analysis removed roughly 590 highly shared, low-generation-probability nucleotide sequences to deal with suspected cross-contamination and a sequencing artifact. For each public chain, a later analysis derived a clonal expansion index from normalized ranks of inferred template counts within each repertoire. Generation probabilities in a later analysis came from a VDJ recombination model fitted to out-of-frame rearrangements, and those results were checked against IGoR. A later analysis scored TCR-TCR, TCR-HLA and TCR-CMV co-occurrence with hypergeometric tests, applying a repertoire-size bias correction to TCR pairs. To estimate false discovery rates, a later analysis permuted the HLA or CMV assignments 20 times. In a later analysis, co-occurring TCRs were grouped with DBSCAN, and TCRdist sequence similarity was added when clustering was performed within HLA-allele-positive subsets. Repertoires with fewer than 30,000 or more than 120,000 public chains, plus five repertoires with anomalous nucleotide sharing, were excluded from co-occurrence clustering. This is the immuneACCESS table as TCRdb keeps it, with only in-frame sequences that have V and J called. A part of the clones is gone; compared with another copy, unresolved V genes explain less than half, and the rest is unexplained. V and J calls and clone size are copied from that table; D and trimming were computed from the DNA. The sample data list about 64,000 clones, and about three quarters of these were observed just once. Jointly, the top ten make up around 5.1% of the sample.

Cut back by 2 bases and 9 bases, the V and J ends lie 11 bases apart. The CDR3, cysteine through phenylalanine, is 13 amino acids long. Only the CDR3 part of the read is kept: 39 bases, read in frame from the first base. Looking up the germline V gene yields CDR1 LGHNA and CDR2 YSLEER. In total, about 650 healthy bone marrow donors made up the cohort. All cohort members were sampled while nominally healthy, although unrecorded immune exposures were likely present. The donor was CMV seropositive and belonged to the group of 270 or so seropositive cohort members. A peripheral blood sample was collected from each donor, and TCR beta sequencing was performed on peripheral blood mononuclear cells. The Qiagen DNeasy Blood Extraction Kit was used to extract genomic DNA from the blood cell samples.

The sequence is built from TRBV4-3 and TRBJ2-1; possibly the D gene is TRBD2, per 6 matching bases. The sequencing sample was made of PBMCs. This receptor was taken from a male donor in good health and CMV-seropositive. The CDR3 protein: CASSQLKAGEQFF. The DNA sequence is as follows: TGCGCCAGCAGCCAACTTAAAGCGGGTGAGCAGTTCTTC.